The 13 T cell receptor beta chains below were found in one sample sequenced in a study of persistence of HIV-infected CD4 T cells. These receptors are not linked to any known antigen. The immunoSEQ assay was version 4, run in survey mode. TCRdb keeps only in-frame clones here, not all; method: immunoSEQ multiplex PCR. The data hold over 60,000 clones, with about 77% observed a single time. An overlapping HIV-1 Gag peptide pool stimulated these cells at roughly 0.97 ug/peptide/mL. Sorted nonresponding memory CD4+ T cells were CD40L-negative, CD69-negative, CD45RO-high. Here the sequenced sample was CD4+ T cells sorted from PBMCs after 18-hour stimulation, taken from a patient who received antiretroviral therapy. These receptors were obtained from an adult man with HIV who was CMV-seropositive.

J is TRBJ1-1 and V is TRBV18; D unclear. Germline CDR1 KGHSH, CDR2 LQKENI. The CDR3 covers 13 residues. V was clipped by 3 bases and J by 3 bases, with 8 bases between them. Here the CDR3 reads CASSPRRDTEAFF. Here the CDR3 DNA reads TGTGCCAGCTCACCCAGAAGGGACACTGAAGCTTTCTTT.

The gene calls are TRBV5-1 and TRBJ2-1; 7 bases are shared with TRBD1. The CDR3 totals 15 residues. Germline V gene sequence: CDR1 SGHRS, CDR2 YFSETQ. V trimming: 0 bases; J trimming: 4 bases; junction bases outside the gene matches: 4. The CDR3 nucleotides read TGCGCCAGCAGCTTGGCCGACAGGGTTTACAATGAGCAGTTCTTC. It codes for CASSLADRVYNEQFF.

The chain joins TRBV19 to TRBJ2-7, with 7 positions matching TRBD1. CDR1 and CDR2 (germline): LNHDA, SQIVND (reference sequence). CDR3 size: 17 residues. V dropped 5 bases and J dropped 3; count of bases not matched to a gene: 16. The CDR3 reads CASSPPPQAGGRYEQYF. The CDR3 region has the DNA TGTGCCAGTAGTCCCCCCCCGCAGGCAGGGGGTCGCTACGAGCAGTACTTC.

CDR3 protein: CASSFNTEAFF. CDR3 in DNA: TGTGCCAGCAGTTTCAACACTGAAGCTTTCTTT. J is TRBJ1-1 and V is TRBV5-6; D not resolved. CDR3 length equals 11 residues. Trimming pared 5 bases from V and 2 bases from J, leaving 4 bases between. Germline V gene sequence: CDR1 SGHDT, CDR2 YYEEEE.

This chain connects TRBV28 to TRBJ2-7; D perhaps matches TRBD1 (6 bases). Germline V CDR1 and CDR2: MDHEN, SYDVKM. This CDR3 has 16 residues. The germline V and J ends were trimmed by 4 bases and 3 bases, with 19 bases remaining between them. As DNA, the CDR3 is TGTGCCAGCAGTTACCCCTGGACAGATAGAAGCTACGAGCAGTACTTC. Its translation: CASSYPWTDRSYEQYF.

Only a few counts were recorded for this clone. This sequence joins TRBV10-2 and TRBJ2-4; tentatively, D is TRBD2 (6 bases). The germline gives CDR1 WSHSY, CDR2 SAAADI. V was pared by 8 bases and J by 15 bases, with 17 bases between. CDR3 length equals 11 residues. CDR3 DNA: TGCGCCAGCGGCGGGGACGGGAGACGGTACTTC. It translates to CASGGDGRRYF.

This rearrangement joins TRBV3-1 (or the pseudogene TRBV3-2) to TRBJ2-7, with a possible D match to TRBD1 (5 bases). V shed 1 base and J shed 6 bases, with 16 bases lying between them. The CDR3 sequence is 15 residues long. CDR1 is LGHDT, CDR2 YNNKEL, per germline (reference sequence). CDR3 region: CASSQAGVGATEQYF. In DNA form, the CDR3 reads TGTGCCAGCAGCCAAGCCGGTGTTGGGGCGACCGAGCAGTACTTC.

The sample holds one count of this clone. The chain is built from TRBV5-1 and TRBJ2-1, with 14 bases aligning to TRBD2. Germline-derived CDR1 and CDR2 are SGHRS and YFSETQ. Germline trimming cut 2 bases from V and 8 bases from J; bases unmatched to any gene: 15. The CDR3 is 19 amino acids. CDR3 coding DNA: TGCGCCAGCAGCTTCCCGGGGACTAGCGGGGGCCGGATTAGGGATGAGCAGTTCTTC. Residues: CASSFPGTSGGRIRDEQFF.

This clone has a handful of counts. This chain joins TRBV19 and TRBJ2-1; no firm D call. V lost 7 bases and J 6 bases, leaving 13 bases between the germline ends. This CDR3 has 13 residues. Germline values: CDR1 LNHDA, CDR2 SQIVND (reference sequence). CDR3 in amino acids: CASKIRGVNEQFF. CDR3 DNA: TGTGCCAGTAAAATCCGTGGGGTCAATGAGCAGTTCTTC. Full variable domain (remainder filled in from reference TRBV19 and TRBJ2-1): DGGITQSPKYLFRKEGQNVTLSCEQNLNHDAMYWYRQDPGQGLRLIYYSQIVNDFQKGDIAEGYSVSREKKESFPLTVTSAQKNPTAFYLCASKIRGVNEQFFGPGTRLTVL.

The chain joins TRBV6-1 to TRBJ1-4; a weak D match, TRBD1 (6 bases). The CDR3 is made up of 18 amino acids. Germline CDR1 MNHNS, CDR2 SASEGT. The V and J ends lost 4 bases and 4 bases respectively, with 22 bases between them. The chain's CDR3 is CASSGIRGGLGFNEKLFF. For the CDR3, the DNA is TGTGCCAGCAGTGGAATCAGGGGAGGTTTGGGGTTTAATGAAAAACTGTTTTTT.

J is TRBJ1-4 and V is TRBV19; D is uncertain. Germline assignment: CDR1 LNHDA and CDR2 SQIVND (reference sequence). The length of the CDR3 is 13 residues. Trimming took off 5 bases at V and 4 bases at J, with 8 bases between the two ends. The CDR3 region has the DNA TGTGCCAGTAGTCCCGACTATAATGAAAAACTGTTTTTT. Translated, it gives CASSPDYNEKLFF.

The rearrangement joins TRBV18 to TRBJ2-7, with TRBD1 as a possible D gene (5 bases). Trimming shortened V by 2 bases and J by 7 bases, and 15 bases separated the two germline ends. CDR3 length: 14 amino acids. CDR1 and CDR2 (germline): KGHSH, LQKENI. The CDR3 loop reads CASSPNRGPGEQYF. CDR3 coding DNA: TGTGCCAGCTCACCAAATAGGGGCCCTGGGGAGCAGTACTTC. Using reference TRBV18 and TRBJ2-7 for the parts outside the CDR3, the full variable domain is NAGVMQNPRHLVRRRGQEARLRCSPMKGHSHVYWYRQLPEEGLKFMVYLQKENIIDESGMPKERFSAEFPKEGPSILRIQQVVRGDSAAYFCASSPNRGPGEQYFGPGTRLTVT.

The chain carries TRBV24-1 and TRBJ1-4, with D perhaps TRBD1 (5 bases). Trimming left V 10 bases short and J 8 bases short, with 16 bases between. The CDR3 sequence is 13 residues long. Germline V gene sequence: CDR1 KGHDR, CDR2 SFDVKD. The CDR3 is CATRGGAEEKLFF. The CDR3 region has the DNA TGTGCCACTAGGGGTGGGGCCGAAGAAAAACTGTTTTTT.